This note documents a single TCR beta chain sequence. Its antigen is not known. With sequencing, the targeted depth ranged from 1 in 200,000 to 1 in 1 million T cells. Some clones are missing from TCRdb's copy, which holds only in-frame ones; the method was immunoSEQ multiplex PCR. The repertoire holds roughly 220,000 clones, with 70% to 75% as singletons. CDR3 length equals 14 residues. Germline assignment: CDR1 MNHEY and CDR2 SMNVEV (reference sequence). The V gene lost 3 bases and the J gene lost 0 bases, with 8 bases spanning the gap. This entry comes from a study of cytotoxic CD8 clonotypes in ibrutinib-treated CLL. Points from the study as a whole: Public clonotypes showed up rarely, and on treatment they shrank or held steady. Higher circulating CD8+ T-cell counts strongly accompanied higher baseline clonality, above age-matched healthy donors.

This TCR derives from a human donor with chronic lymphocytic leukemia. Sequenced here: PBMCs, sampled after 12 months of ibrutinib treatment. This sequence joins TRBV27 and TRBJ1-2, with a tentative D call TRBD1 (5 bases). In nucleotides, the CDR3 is TGTGCCAGCAGTTTCGGGGGATCTAACTATGGCTACACCTTC. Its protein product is CASSFGGSNYGYTF.